This T cell receptor beta chain comes out of a study of identical twins. Trimming cost V 1 base and J 4 bases; bases outside gene matches: 5. This CDR3 has 16 residues. The germline CDR1 and CDR2 sequences are DFQATT and SNEGSKA (reference sequence). MiXCR, applied by TCRdb to the 5' RACE reads, yields one record per CDR3 protein. Of about 250,000 distinct CDR3 sequences listed, about 8.5% are singletons. This same sample was also taken into another study, of yellow fever vaccine responses in identical twins.

The chain employs TRBV20-1 and TRBJ2-1, with 12 bases aligning to TRBD2. The origin of this receptor is a woman between 18 and 29 years old in good health. Sequenced: CD8+ T cells sorted from blood. The CDR3 coding sequence is TGCAGTGCTAGAGCTTTAACTAGCGGGGGGTACAATGAGCAGTTCTTC. This sequence encodes CSARALTSGGYNEQFF.